The subject of this entry is one T cell receptor (beta chain). The data were taken from a study of control samples from healthy donors and cancer patients. CDR3 length: 13 amino acids. From germline, CDR1 is MGHRA and CDR2 YSYEKL. Trimming pared 4 bases from V and 3 bases from J, leaving 7 bases between. Sequenced by immunoSEQ multiplex PCR; TCRdb stores in-frame clones only, minus some. The sample shows 100,000 to 150,000 clones, approximately 89% of them seen only once. Sample: PBMCs. V is TRBV4-1 and J is TRBJ2-1; D ambiguous. This TCR was recovered from a man aged 50 to 59 with head and neck cancer. Here the CDR3 reads CASSRLSYNEQFF. The CDR3 region has the DNA TGCGCCAGCAGCCGCCTTAGCTACAATGAGCAGTTCTTC.